Listed here are 22 T cell receptor beta chains from one sample, sequenced in a study of blood T cell repertoires in COVID-19. Sequencing used immunoSEQ multiplex PCR; TCRdb keeps in-frame clones, though not all of them. The table shows a few hundred thousand clones, with roughly nine tenths occurring only once. The source material was peripheral blood. These receptors all come from a woman between 45 and 65 years old with acute or convalescent COVID-19.

This clone was counted between two and nine times. The J gene is TRBJ2-1, the V gene TRBV3-1 (or the pseudogene TRBV3-2); 7 bases fit TRBD2. The V and J ends lost 0 bases and 5 bases, in that order; junction bases with no gene match: 7. The germline gives CDR1 LGHDT, CDR2 YNNKEL (reference sequence). The CDR3 extends over 16 amino acids. The CDR3 region is CASSQDQAGANNEQFF. DNA for the CDR3: TGTGCCAGCAGCCAAGATCAGGCGGGAGCCAACAATGAGCAGTTCTTC.

In this sample, this clone turned up once. This chain joins TRBV5-4 and TRBJ2-6, with a tentative D call TRBD2 (6 bases). Germline CDR1 is SGHNT and CDR2 is YYREEE (reference sequence). The V gene lost 3 bases and the J gene lost 1 base, with 11 bases spanning the gap. The length of the CDR3 is 16 residues. CDR3 nucleotide sequence: TGTGCCAGCAGCTCCCTGACTAGATCTGGGGCCAACGTCCTGACTTTC. Translated: CASSSLTRSGANVLTF.

The CDR3 nucleotides read TGTGCCAGCAGGCTTCTGGGAGATAACTATGGCTACACCTTC. Encoded protein: CASRLLGDNYGYTF. The V and J genes are TRBV6-5 and TRBJ1-2; D gene uncertain. This CDR3 is 14 amino acids long. From germline, CDR1 is MNHEY and CDR2 SVGAGI. Trimming shortened V by 6 bases and J by 1 base, and 12 bases separated the two germline ends.

In the case of this clone: Additional DNA sequences in this sample encode the identical CDR3. The chain combines TRBV2 with TRBJ1-1, with D unclear. CDR3 size: 13 residues. The ends were cut back, 7 bases at V and 4 bases at J, with 13 bases in the middle. CDR1 SNHLY and CDR2 FYNNEI come from the germline V gene. The CDR3 DNA reads as TGTGCCAGCAATCGACAAGGAGGCACTGAAGCTTTCTTT. Translation: CASNRQGGTEAFF.

The chain combines TRBV9 with TRBJ2-3; 7 positions agree with TRBD2. With V trimmed by 0 bases and J by 2 bases, 6 bases remained unmatched. Germline V gene sequence: CDR1 SGDLS, CDR2 YYNGEE. The CDR3 sequence is 16 residues long. The CDR3 nucleotides read TGTGCCAGCAGCGTAGCGGCGGGGGACCACACAGATACGCAGTATTTT. Amino acids: CASSVAAGDHTDTQYF.

This clone was found many times. The V gene is TRBV19, the J gene TRBJ2-7; D is unclear. Per the germline V gene, CDR1 is LNHDA and CDR2 is SQIVND (reference sequence). The germline V and J ends were trimmed by 5 bases and 5 bases, with 16 bases remaining between them. The CDR3 is 14 residues long. The CDR3 sequence: CASSWALPMNEQYF. CDR3 in DNA: TGTGCCAGTAGTTGGGCACTCCCCATGAACGAGCAGTACTTC.

The chain carries TRBV4-1 and TRBJ2-1; the match to TRBD2 covers 8 bases. This CDR3 has 16 amino acids. Germline V gene lookup returns CDR1 MGHRA and CDR2 YSYEKL. V dropped 0 bases and J dropped 5; count of bases not matched to a gene: 6. CDR3 sequence: CASSQEGGGRNNEQFF. The CDR3, as DNA: TGCGCCAGCAGCCAAGAGGGCGGGGGGAGGAACAATGAGCAGTTCTTC.

This clone was recorded a few times. Additional DNA sequences in this sample encode the identical CDR3. V gene TRBV19 combines with J gene TRBJ1-2, with 7 nucleotides matching TRBD1. CDR3 length equals 15 residues. With V trimmed by 1 base and J by 2 bases, 4 bases remained unmatched. Germline lookup yields CDR1 LNHDA and CDR2 SQIVND (reference sequence). The CDR3 nucleotides read TGTGCCAGTAGTATAGGGAGGGGGCTGAACTATGGCTACACCTTC. Amino acid sequence: CASSIGRGLNYGYTF.

The chain combines TRBV27 with TRBJ2-7, with D maybe TRBD1 (5 bases). Between the trimmed V and J ends, which lost 2 bases and 2 bases, there was a span of 13 bases. The germline V gene encodes CDR1 MNHEY and CDR2 SMNVEV (reference sequence). The CDR3 is made up of 15 amino acids. CDR3 bases: TGTGCCAGCAGTTTAACAGGTAGGACAACCTACGAGCAGTACTTC. Translating gives CASSLTGRTTYEQYF.

This clone was counted a few times. The rearrangement uses TRBV6-5 and TRBJ1-2; D unresolved. V was pared by 7 bases and J by 6 bases, with 15 bases between. The CDR3 length is 13 residues. Germline lookup yields CDR1 MNHEY and CDR2 SVGAGI. The CDR3 reads CASTHDQANGYTF. CDR3 nucleotide sequence: TGTGCCAGCACGCATGATCAGGCCAATGGCTACACCTTC.

J is TRBJ2-1 and V is TRBV7-8; D may be TRBD1 (5 bases). Trimming removed 8 bases at V and 6 bases at J, with 14 bases between. Germline V lookup: CDR1 SGHVS, CDR2 FQNEAQ. The CDR3 extends over 13 amino acids. CDR3 DNA: TGTGCCAGCGGAAAGCAGGGTCCCAATGAGCAGTTCTTC. Its protein is CASGKQGPNEQFF.

The chain employs TRBV5-8 and TRBJ1-5, with D tentatively TRBD1 (5 bases). V gave up 4 bases and J gave up 9 bases, with 23 bases separating them. The CDR3 loop spans 16 amino acids. Germline loops: CDR1 SGHTS, CDR2 YDEGEE. The CDR3 region is CASSRPWDFRIRPQHF. For the CDR3, the DNA is TGTGCCAGCAGCCGGCCTTGGGACTTCAGAATTCGGCCCCAGCATTTT. Combining the CDR3 with reference TRBV5-8 and TRBJ1-5 gives the whole variable domain EAGVTQSPTHLIKTRGQQATLRCSPISGHTSVYWYQQALGLGLQFLLWYDEGEERNRGNFPPRFSGRQFPNYSSELNVNALELEDSALYLCASSRPWDFRIRPQHFGDGTRLSIL.

The chain has TRBV19 and TRBJ2-1; D unclear. Germline CDR1 LNHDA, CDR2 SQIVND (reference sequence). The CDR3 length is 14 residues. With 3 bases removed from V and 6 bases from J, the gap between germline ends came to 12 bases. CDR3 sequence (DNA): TGTGCCAGTAGTATGACGGCGGTATTCAATGAGCAGTTCTTC. Translation: CASSMTAVFNEQFF.

V is TRBV9 and J is TRBJ1-1, with D perhaps matching TRBD1 (5 bases). V lost 5 bases, J lost 0 bases, and 20 bases lay in between. Germline V CDR1 and CDR2: SGDLS, YYNGEE. The CDR3 has 17 amino acids. This chain's CDR3 is CASSDYTGIAMNTEAFF. Here the CDR3 DNA reads TGTGCCAGCAGTGATTATACAGGAATCGCGATGAACACTGAAGCTTTCTTT.

This clone was recorded once. This chain connects TRBV9 to TRBJ2-7; 13 bases fit TRBD2. Germline lookup yields CDR1 SGDLS and CDR2 YYNGEE. V was clipped by 0 bases and J by 3 bases; unmatched bases: 3. This CDR3 has 16 residues. CDR3 coding DNA: TGTGCCAGCAGCGTAGGATGGACTAGCGGGAGCTACGAGCAGTACTTC. This codes for CASSVGWTSGSYEQYF.

The chain links TRBV7-6 to TRBJ1-2; 7 positions match TRBD1. Trimming at V came to 3 bases and at J to 2 bases, leaving 3 bases not matched to a gene. This CDR3 is 14 amino acids long. Germline V gene lookup returns CDR1 SGHVS and CDR2 FNYEAQ. This CDR3 is CASSFRQGNYGYTF. CDR3 nucleotide sequence: TGTGCCAGCAGCTTCCGACAGGGAAACTATGGCTACACCTTC.

The chain couples TRBV28 to TRBJ1-5; TRBD1 is a possible D gene (5 bases). Germline values: CDR1 MDHEN, CDR2 SYDVKM. CDR3 length equals 16 residues. V was shortened by 4 bases and J by 2 bases, with 15 bases between the two germline ends. CDR3 loop: CASSSGGDGRNQPQHF. The DNA for the CDR3 is TGTGCCAGCAGTTCGGGAGGGGATGGGCGCAATCAGCCCCAGCATTTT.

The genes are TRBV10-1 and TRBJ2-1; the match to TRBD2 covers 10 bases. V was pared by 5 bases and J by 14 bases, with 9 bases of the junction left unmatched. This CDR3 has 13 residues. The germline V gene has CDR1 WNHNN and CDR2 SYGVQD (reference sequence). DNA for the CDR3: TGCGCCAGCAGTATGGCCGGGACTAGCGATGAGTTCTTC. Protein sequence: CASSMAGTSDEFF.

This clone was picked up a small number of times. The rearrangement uses TRBV7-9 and TRBJ2-1; a weak D match, TRBD2 (6 bases). Trimming pared 10 bases from V and 0 bases from J, leaving 13 bases between. CDR1 SEHNR and CDR2 FQNEAQ come from the germline V gene (reference sequence). The CDR3 covers 14 residues. CDR3 sequence: CAMEGPSSYNEQFF. CDR3 DNA: TGTGCCATGGAGGGCCCCAGCTCCTACAATGAGCAGTTCTTC.

The chain employs TRBV2 and TRBJ2-1; 9 nucleotides agree with TRBD1. The CDR3 runs 17 residues. V lost 4 bases and J lost 4; bases outside the gene matches: 11. Germline loops: CDR1 SNHLY, CDR2 FYNNEI. As DNA, the CDR3 is TGTGCCAGCAGTGCACTGAAGACAGGGGGAACGTACAATGAGCAGTTCTTC. This gives the protein CASSALKTGGTYNEQFF.

V and J are TRBV7-9 and TRBJ2-7; 7 bases fit TRBD1. The CDR3 is 16 residues long. J gave up 3 bases and V 5 bases, and 13 bases lay outside the gene matches. Germline V gene lookup returns CDR1 SEHNR and CDR2 FQNEAQ (reference sequence). CDR3 nucleotide sequence: TGTGCCAGCAGCCCTGACTCGACAGGGATGCACTACGAGCAGTACTTC. It yields the protein CASSPDSTGMHYEQYF.

V usage is TRBV5-6 and J usage is TRBJ1-4, with unresolved D. Trimming took off 3 bases at V and 7 bases at J, with 10 bases between the two ends. Germline V lookup: CDR1 SGHDT, CDR2 YYEEEE. This CDR3 is built from 13 residues. The CDR3, as DNA: TGTGCCAGCAGCTCCCCCTCGGGTGAAAAACTGTTTTTT. Encoded protein: CASSSPSGEKLFF. Combining the CDR3 with reference TRBV5-6 and TRBJ1-4 gives the whole variable domain DAGVTQSPTHLIKTRGQQVTLRCSPKSGHDTVSWYQQALGQGPQFIFQYYEEEERQRGNFPDRFSGHQFPNYSSELNVNALLLGDSALYLCASSSPSGEKLFFGSGTQLSVL.